The present entry profiles one T cell receptor (beta chain) with its context. Its antigen is currently unknown. This sample was included in a study of T cell responses to AZD1222 COVID-19 vaccine. Whole-study findings and limits: Among the donors, most were white British and more were female, and clonal diversity was possibly underestimated.

TCRdb's table, derived via immunoSEQ multiplex PCR, lists solely in-frame clones and lacks some. The sample consists of 95,000 to 150,000 clones, roughly 90% of them appearing once. The source of this sequence is an adult who received the MenACWY meningococcal vaccine as a control. This specimen consisted of peripheral blood, obtained 28 days after the second dose of the MenACWY control vaccine.

The CDR3: CASSIDGREGNQPQHF. In nucleotides, the CDR3 is TGTGCCAGTAGTATAGACGGCAGGGAGGGCAATCAGCCCCAGCATTTT. The rearrangement links TRBV19 to TRBJ1-5; possibly TRBD1 for D (5 bases). This CDR3 has 16 amino acids. V gave up 0 bases and J gave up 2 bases, with 11 bases separating them. Germline lookup yields CDR1 LNHDA and CDR2 SQIVND (reference sequence).